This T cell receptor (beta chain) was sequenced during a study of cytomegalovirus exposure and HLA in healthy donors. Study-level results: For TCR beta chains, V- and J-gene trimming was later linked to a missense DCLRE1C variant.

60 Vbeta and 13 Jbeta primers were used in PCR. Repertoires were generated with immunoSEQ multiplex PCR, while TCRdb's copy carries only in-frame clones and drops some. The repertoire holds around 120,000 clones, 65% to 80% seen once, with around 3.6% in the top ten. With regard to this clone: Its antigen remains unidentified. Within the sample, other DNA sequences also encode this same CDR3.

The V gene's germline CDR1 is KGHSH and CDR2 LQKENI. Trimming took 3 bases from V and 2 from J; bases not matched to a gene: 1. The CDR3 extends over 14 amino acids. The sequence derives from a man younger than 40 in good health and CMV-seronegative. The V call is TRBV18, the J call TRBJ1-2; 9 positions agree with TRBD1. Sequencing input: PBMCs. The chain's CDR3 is CASSPDRGNYGYTF. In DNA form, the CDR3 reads TGTGCCAGCTCACCGGACAGGGGAAACTATGGCTACACCTTC. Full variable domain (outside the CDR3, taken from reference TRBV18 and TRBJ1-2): NAGVMQNPRHLVRRRGQEARLRCSPMKGHSHVYWYRQLPEEGLKFMVYLQKENIIDESGMPKERFSAEFPKEGPSILRIQQVVRGDSAAYFCASSPDRGNYGYTFGSGTRLTVV.